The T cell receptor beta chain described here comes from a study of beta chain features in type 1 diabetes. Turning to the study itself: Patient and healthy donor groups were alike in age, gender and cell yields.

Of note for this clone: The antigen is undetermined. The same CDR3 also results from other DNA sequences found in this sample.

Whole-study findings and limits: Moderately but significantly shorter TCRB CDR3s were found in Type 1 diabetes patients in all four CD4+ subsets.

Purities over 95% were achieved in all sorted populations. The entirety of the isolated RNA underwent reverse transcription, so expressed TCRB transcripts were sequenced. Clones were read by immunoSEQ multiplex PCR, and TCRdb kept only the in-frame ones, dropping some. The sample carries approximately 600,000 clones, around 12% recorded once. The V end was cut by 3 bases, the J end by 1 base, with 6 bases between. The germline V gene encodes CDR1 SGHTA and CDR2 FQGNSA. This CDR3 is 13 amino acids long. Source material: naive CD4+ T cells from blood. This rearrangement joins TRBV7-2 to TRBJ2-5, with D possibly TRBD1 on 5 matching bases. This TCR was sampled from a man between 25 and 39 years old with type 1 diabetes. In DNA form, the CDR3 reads TGTGCCAGCAGCTTGCAGGGCCAAGAGACCCAGTACTTC. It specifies CASSLQGQETQYF.